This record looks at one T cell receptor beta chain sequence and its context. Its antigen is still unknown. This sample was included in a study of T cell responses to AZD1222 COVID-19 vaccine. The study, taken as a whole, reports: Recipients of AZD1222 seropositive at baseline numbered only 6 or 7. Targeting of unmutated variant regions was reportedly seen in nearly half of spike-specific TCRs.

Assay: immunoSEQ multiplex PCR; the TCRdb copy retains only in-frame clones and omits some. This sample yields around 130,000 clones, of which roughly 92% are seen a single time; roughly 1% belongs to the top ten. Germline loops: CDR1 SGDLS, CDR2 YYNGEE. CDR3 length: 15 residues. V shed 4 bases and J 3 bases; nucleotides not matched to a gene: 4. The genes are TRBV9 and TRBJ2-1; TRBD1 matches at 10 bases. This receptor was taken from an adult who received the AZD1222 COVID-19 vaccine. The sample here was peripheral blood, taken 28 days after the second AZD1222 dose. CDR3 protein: CASSPGTGVYNEQFF. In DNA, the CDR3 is TGTGCCAGCAGCCCAGGGACAGGGGTCTACAATGAGCAGTTCTTC.